Listed here are 10 T cell receptor beta chains from one sample, sequenced in a study of T-cell reconstitution after alpha-beta-depleted transplantation in children. The TCRbeta library incorporated unique molecular identifiers. MiXCR was run by TCRdb on the PCR reads, yielding one entry per CDR3 protein. Altogether about 610,000 distinct CDR3 sequences are present, roughly a tenth being singletons, with the ten largest covering less than 4.5%. This material consisted of PBMCs from the stem cell graft donor, taken from the stem cell graft. These TCRs come from a human donor who donated a stem cell graft to a child with acute myeloid leukemia.

The CDR3 nucleotides are TGTGCCAGTATGGGGGGACTAGCGGGAGTAAGTTCCTACAATGAGCAGTTCTTC. It translates to CASMGGLAGVSSYNEQFF. This chain uses TRBV19 with TRBJ2-1; 14 bases agree with TRBD2. The trim removed 7 bases at V and 1 base at J, leaving 9 bases unmatched. Germline V gene data show CDR1 as LNHDA and CDR2 as SQIVND (reference sequence). The CDR3 sequence is 18 residues long.

This clonotype appeared many times. The V call is TRBV20-1, the J call TRBJ2-3; TRBD2 agrees at 11 bases. The germline V gene has CDR1 DFQATT and CDR2 SNEGSKA (reference sequence). The CDR3 is made up of 16 amino acids. V gave up 4 bases and J gave up 5 bases; unmatched junction bases: 11. The CDR3 nucleotides are TGCAGTGCTATTTGGGCTAGCGGGAGGAGAGAAGATACGCAGTATTTT. It translates to CSAIWASGRREDTQYF.

This clonotype was counted only a few times. The V call is TRBV21-1, the J call TRBJ1-2. TRBV21-1 is a pseudogene. This CDR3 has 16 residues. The CDR3 is CASSKVIGRPNYGYTF. The CDR3 nucleotides read TGTGCCAGCAGCAAAGTTATAGGGAGACCTAACTATGGCTACACCTTC.

This clonotype was counted many times. The genes are TRBV29-1 and TRBJ2-6; D is undetermined. Germline loops: CDR1 SQVTM, CDR2 ANQGSEA. There are 13 residues in the CDR3. The germline V and J ends were trimmed by 6 bases and 1 base, with 7 bases remaining between them. CDR3 coding DNA: TGCAGCGTGGCGTTATCTGGGGCCAACGTCCTGACTTTC. Amino acid sequence: CSVALSGANVLTF.

V is TRBV7-8 and J is TRBJ2-7; D remains ambiguous. The CDR3 extends over 16 amino acids. Germline CDR1 reads SGHVS; CDR2 reads FQNEAQ. Trimming took 2 bases from V and 2 from J, leaving 16 bases between them. CDR3 sequence reads: CASSLSAPNKPYEQYF. CDR3 DNA sequence: TGTGCCAGCAGCTTATCCGCCCCTAATAAGCCCTACGAGCAGTACTTC.

This chain joins TRBV12-3 or TRBV12-4 and TRBJ2-7; 7 positions agree with TRBD2. The CDR3 spans 14 residues. The trim removed 5 bases at V and 7 bases at J, leaving 11 bases unmatched. The CDR3 DNA reads TGTGCCAGCAGTCCCTTATCGCGGGGGAGGGAGCAGTACTTC. Protein product: CASSPLSRGREQYF.

This clonotype was observed a few times. The CDR3 coding sequence is TGCAGTGCTAGTCTAGCGGGAGTGGAGACCCAGTACTTC. Its protein is CSASLAGVETQYF. The chain employs TRBV20-1 and TRBJ2-5; 10 bases map to TRBD2. The V gene end was trimmed by 3 bases and the J gene end by 5 bases; junction bases not matched to a gene: 3. CDR1 and CDR2 (germline): DFQATT, SNEGSKA (reference sequence). The CDR3 extends over 13 amino acids.

This clonotype was observed a handful of times. The chain couples TRBV11-2 to TRBJ1-3, with unresolved D. This CDR3 comprises 13 residues. The germline V gene encodes CDR1 SGHAT and CDR2 FQNNGV. Trimming shortened V by 7 bases and J by 3 bases, and 10 bases separated the two germline ends. As DNA, the CDR3 is TGTGCCAGCATCGAGACTTTTGGAAACACCATATATTTT. This sequence encodes CASIETFGNTIYF.

The sample holds a few counts of this clonotype. The rearrangement links TRBV7-2 to TRBJ1-1; 9 nucleotides agree with TRBD1. The germline CDR1 and CDR2 sequences are SGHTA and FQGNSA. The CDR3 is 16 amino acids. The V and J ends lost 1 base and 0 bases, in that order; junction bases with no gene match: 3. CDR3 loop: CASSLGQGVLNTEAFF. The CDR3 DNA reads as TGTGCCAGCAGCTTAGGACAGGGGGTACTGAACACTGAAGCTTTCTTT.

This clonotype was seen a handful of times. The J gene is TRBJ2-7, the V gene TRBV27; 7 positions match TRBD1. The CDR3 totals 16 residues. V lost 6 bases, J lost 1 base, and 12 bases stayed unmatched. Germline V lookup: CDR1 MNHEY, CDR2 SMNVEV (reference sequence). The DNA for the CDR3 is TGTGCCAGCAGCCGCACAGGGGCCCTGGGGTCCTACGAGCAGTACTTC. Protein product: CASSRTGALGSYEQYF.